The rows below give T cell receptor beta chains drawn from one sample of a study of shared clonotypes between healthy human individuals. Some clones are missing from TCRdb's copy, which holds only in-frame ones; the method was immunoSEQ multiplex PCR. The table records 950,000 to 1,200,000 clones, approximately 75% of them present only once. The material sequenced was memory CD4+ T cells from PBMCs. Receptors originate from a man younger than 30 in good health. Some clones in this sample may be carry-over from other donors' samples. Each CDR3 is given with its conserved first and last residue. The D gene is left open where the match is weak. For some rows the clone size is stated as once, few or many, or as a class when expanded; others skip it.

CASSLEGSRAYEQYF TGCGCCAGCAGCTTGGAAGGATCCAGAGCCTACGAGCAGTACTTC few - TRBJ2-7 TRBV5-1
CASSLAGSGGEKLFF TGCGCCAGCAGCTTGGCCGGGTCTGGGGGTGAAAAACTGTTTTTT - - TRBJ1-4 TRBV5-1
CASSVGRVNTEAFF TGTGCCAGCTCAGTAGGCAGGGTAAACACTGAAGCTTTCTTT many - TRBJ1-1 TRBV18
CASSTGGGETQYF TGTGCCAGTAGTACAGGGGGCGGAGAGACCCAGTACTTC - TRBD1 TRBJ2-5 TRBV19
CASRATARQETQYF TGCGCCAGCAGGGCGACAGCTAGACAAGAGACCCAGTACTTC - - TRBJ2-5 TRBV4-3
CASSSPGLAAGETQYF TGTGCCAGCAGTTCACCCGGACTAGCGGCCGGGGAGACCCAGTACTTC - TRBD2 TRBJ2-5 TRBV28
CASSLAGASGRQFF TGTGCCAGCAGCTTAGCTGGGGCTAGCGGGAGACAGTTCTTC - TRBD2 TRBJ2-1 TRBV7-8
CASSLGGVSTDTQYF TGTGCCAGCAGCTTAGGGGGGGTGAGCACAGATACGCAGTATTTT - - TRBJ2-3 TRBV11-2
CASSSDSGNTIYF TGTGCCAGCAGCTCCGACTCTGGAAACACCATATATTTT - - TRBJ1-3 TRBV7-9
CASSEAGDYPNNEQFF TGTGCCAGCAGTGAAGCGGGGGACTACCCAAACAATGAGCAGTTCTTC - TRBD2 TRBJ2-1 TRBV2
CASSLAGNTGELFF TGTGCCAGCAGCTTAGCAGGGAACACCGGGGAGCTGTTTTTT - - TRBJ2-2 TRBV7-2
CASSFRDTYNEQFF TGTGCCAGCAGTTTCCGGGACACTTACAATGAGCAGTTCTTC once - TRBJ2-1 TRBV28
CASSHEGKRYGYTF TGCGCCAGCAGCCACGAGGGTAAGCGCTATGGCTACACCTTC many - TRBJ1-2 TRBV4-1
CASATGDARSYEQYF TGTGCTAGTGCCACGGGTGATGCGAGGTCCTACGAGCAGTACTTC once - TRBJ2-7 TRBV12-5
CASRSMGNTGELFF TGTGCCAGCAGGAGTATGGGGAACACCGGGGAGCTGTTTTTT - - TRBJ2-2 TRBV9
CASSIDGVRGGLRNQPQHF TGTGCCAGTAGTATAGATGGGGTCAGGGGGGGCTTACGGAATCAGCCCCAGCATTTT - TRBD1 TRBJ1-5 TRBV19
CASSLWGRNTEAFF TGTGCCAGCAGTTTATGGGGTCGCAACACTGAAGCTTTCTTT - - TRBJ1-1 TRBV28
CASSPRADPWGYTF TGTGCCAGCTCACCAAGGGCGGATCCTTGGGGCTACACCTTC - - TRBJ1-2 TRBV18
CASSPGSYNEQFF TGTGCCAGCAGCCCGGGGTCCTACAATGAGCAGTTCTTC - - TRBJ2-1 TRBV7-9
CASSQNTADTEAFF TGTGCCAGCTCACAGAACACTGCCGACACTGAAGCTTTCTTT - - TRBJ1-1 TRBV18
CASSLRANYGYTF TGTGCCAGCAGCTTGAGAGCTAACTATGGCTACACCTTC - - TRBJ1-2 TRBV5-6
CASSSLSTGEETQYF TGTGCCAGCAGCTCCCTTTCGACAGGTGAAGAGACCCAGTACTTC - - TRBJ2-5 TRBV11-2
CAIKDSSYEQYF TGTGCCATCAAGGACAGTTCCTACGAGCAGTACTTC - - TRBJ2-7 TRBV10-3
CASSWGAGNTIYF TGTGCCAGTAGCTGGGGGGCTGGAAACACCATATATTTT - - TRBJ1-3 TRBV19
CASSLVGENTIYF TGTGCCAGCAGCCTGGTAGGGGAAAACACCATATATTTT - - TRBJ1-3 TRBV9
CASSSPTEYQETQYF TGTGCCAGCAGTTCCCCGACAGAATACCAAGAGACCCAGTACTTC - - TRBJ2-5 TRBV28
CATQGLAAPGELFF TGTGCCACCCAAGGGCTAGCGGCACCCGGGGAGCTGTTTTTT - TRBD2 TRBJ2-2 TRBV6-5
CASTIVGRGHGYTF TGTGCCAGCACCATAGTGGGTAGGGGGCATGGCTACACCTTC few TRBD1 TRBJ1-2 TRBV2
CASSLRTELGTGELFF TGTGCCAGCAGTTTACGGACAGAACTGGGTACCGGGGAGCTGTTTTTT - - TRBJ2-2 TRBV28
CATSPGTPGYNEQFF TGTGCCACCAGCCCAGGGACCCCCGGGTACAATGAGCAGTTCTTC - - TRBJ2-1 TRBV15
CASANTDLGEQYF TGCGCCAGCGCCAATACAGACCTCGGCGAGCAGTACTTC few - TRBJ2-7 TRBV5-1
CSVDAPRGTDTQYF TGCAGCGTTGACGCCCCGCGGGGCACAGATACGCAGTATTTT - - TRBJ2-3 TRBV29-1
CAISEPLWRGEGQDTEAFF TGTGCCATCAGTGAGCCCCTTTGGAGGGGCGAGGGGCAGGACACTGAAGCTTTCTTT - - TRBJ1-1 TRBV10-3
CSPSSNTEAFF TGCAGCCCCAGTTCGAACACTGAAGCTTTCTTT - - TRBJ1-1 TRBV29-1
CAWSARWEAFF TGTGCCTGGAGTGCCAGGTGGGAAGCTTTCTTT few - TRBJ1-1 TRBV30
CASSLTGPGTSTDTQYF TGTGCCAGCAGCTTAACTGGGCCAGGAACTAGCACAGATACGCAGTATTTT - - TRBJ2-3 TRBV7-3
CASTLRQGAIEQYF TGTGCCAGTACCTTAAGACAGGGGGCAATCGAGCAGTACTTC - TRBD1 TRBJ2-7 TRBV2
CASSSTPSGELFF TGTGCCAGCAGCTCCACCCCCAGCGGGGAGCTGTTTTTT - - TRBJ2-2 TRBV7-3
CASSAAGTNEKLFF TGTGCCAGCAGCGCAGCGGGTACTAATGAAAAACTGTTTTTT few - TRBJ1-4 TRBV25-1
CASSSWPSDSAQYF TGTGCCAGCAGCTCATGGCCTAGCGATAGTGCGCAGTATTTT - - TRBJ2-3 TRBV5-6
CASRTSGWHEQYF TGTGCCAGTAGGACTAGCGGGTGGCACGAGCAGTACTTC few TRBD2 TRBJ2-7 TRBV27
CASSRGLLRQGNNEQFF TGTGCCAGCAGCCGAGGACTATTGAGACAGGGAAACAATGAGCAGTTCTTC - - TRBJ2-1 TRBV5-6
CAWQGGRNYEQYF TGTGCCTGGCAAGGGGGACGGAACTACGAGCAGTACTTC few - TRBJ2-7 TRBV30
CASTPRGDLFYGYTF TGTGCCAGTACCCCAAGGGGGGACCTTTTCTATGGCTACACCTTC - - TRBJ1-2 TRBV19
CATRQGLALYEQYF TGTGCCACTCGGCAGGGACTAGCGTTGTACGAGCAGTACTTC - TRBD2 TRBJ2-7 TRBV18
CASTKRGRSGANVLTF TGTGCCAGCACCAAAAGGGGACGCTCTGGGGCCAACGTCCTGACTTTC - - TRBJ2-6 TRBV21-1
CAGGLAGNTGELFF TGTGCCGGCGGACTAGCGGGAAATACCGGGGAGCTGTTTTTT - TRBD2 TRBJ2-2 TRBV28
CASSLVAQVRETQYF TGTGCCAGCAGCTTGGTAGCGCAGGTCCGGGAGACCCAGTACTTC - - TRBJ2-5 TRBV5-4
CASSLWGGEQYF TGTGCCAGCAGCTTATGGGGTGGGGAGCAGTACTTC many - TRBJ2-7 TRBV11-2
CASSYGGAGQPQHF TGTGCCAGCAGTTATGGGGGCGCCGGTCAGCCCCAGCATTTT - - TRBJ1-5 TRBV28
CASSGFQQGAGKNIQYF TGCGCCAGCAGTGGATTCCAACAGGGGGCCGGCAAAAACATTCAGTACTTC - TRBD1 TRBJ2-4 TRBV5-1
CASALGPRGYTF TGTGCCAGCGCCCTAGGACCAAGAGGCTACACCTTC few - TRBJ1-2 TRBV2